The sequence of this T cell receptor beta chain was determined in a study of blood T cell repertoires in COVID-19. Overall study context: Donors in the United States, Italy and Spain gave samples during acute or convalescent COVID-19.

Some clones are missing from TCRdb's copy, which holds only in-frame ones; the method was immunoSEQ multiplex PCR. The sample has roughly 380,000 clones, roughly 90% seen once. V was trimmed by 0 bases and J by 3 bases, leaving 6 bases between them. This CDR3 spans 13 amino acids. The germline V gene has CDR1 MNHEY and CDR2 SMNVEV (reference sequence). This TCR was sampled from a woman aged 25 to 39 who had been exposed to COVID-19. Sequencing was performed on PBMCs or T cells enriched from blood (not recorded which). The chain joins TRBV27 to TRBJ2-7, with D hard to call. CDR3 coding DNA: TGTGCCAGCAGTTTATCGTTCAGCTACGAGCAGTACTTC. Translating gives CASSLSFSYEQYF.